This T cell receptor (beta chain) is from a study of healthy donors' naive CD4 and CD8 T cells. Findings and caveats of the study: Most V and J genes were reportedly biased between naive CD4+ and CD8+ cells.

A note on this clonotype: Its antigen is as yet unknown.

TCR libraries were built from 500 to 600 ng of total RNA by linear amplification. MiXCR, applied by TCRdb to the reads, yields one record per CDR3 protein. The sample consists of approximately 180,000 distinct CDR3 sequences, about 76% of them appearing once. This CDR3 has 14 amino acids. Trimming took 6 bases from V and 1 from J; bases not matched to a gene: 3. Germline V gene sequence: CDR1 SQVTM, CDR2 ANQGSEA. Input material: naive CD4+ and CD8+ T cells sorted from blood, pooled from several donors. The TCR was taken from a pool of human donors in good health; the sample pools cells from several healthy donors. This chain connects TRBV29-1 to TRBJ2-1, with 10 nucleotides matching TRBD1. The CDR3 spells CSVLDRGSYNEQFF. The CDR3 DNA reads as TGCAGCGTGTTGGACAGGGGGTCCTACAATGAGCAGTTCTTC.